The present entry profiles one T cell receptor (beta chain) with its context. Antigen unknown. The repertoire was sequenced with immunoSEQ multiplex PCR; TCRdb's copy has only in-frame clones and lacks some. Among approximately 32,000 clones, roughly four fifths were seen once, and the ten largest hold about 1.2%. The data derive from a study of T cells in narcolepsy. About the study: Donors had narcolepsy type 1 or type 2, or were healthy controls. Study findings and constraints: Comparing one patient's CSF and blood CD4+ clonotypes highlighted HCRT- and TRIB2-specific autoreactive clonotypes.

CDR1 SGHNT and CDR2 YYREEE come from the germline V gene (reference sequence). This CDR3 is built from 14 residues. V gave up 0 bases and J gave up 3 bases, with 6 bases separating them. The origin of this receptor is a human donor with narcolepsy. The genes are TRBV5-4 and TRBJ2-2; D not certain. The sample consisted of CD45RA- memory CD4+ T cells from PBMCs. CDR3 amino acids: CASSLDRDTGELFF. As DNA, the CDR3 is TGTGCCAGCAGCTTGGATAGGGACACCGGGGAGCTGTTTTTT.